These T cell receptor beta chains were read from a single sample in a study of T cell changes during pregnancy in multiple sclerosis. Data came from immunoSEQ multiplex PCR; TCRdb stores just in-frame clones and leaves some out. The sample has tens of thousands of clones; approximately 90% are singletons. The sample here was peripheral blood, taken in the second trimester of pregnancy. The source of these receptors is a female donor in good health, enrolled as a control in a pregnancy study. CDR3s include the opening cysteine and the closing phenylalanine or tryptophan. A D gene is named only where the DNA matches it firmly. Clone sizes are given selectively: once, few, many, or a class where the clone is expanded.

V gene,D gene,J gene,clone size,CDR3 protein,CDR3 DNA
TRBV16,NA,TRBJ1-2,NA,CASSQSFEVGYTF,TGTGCCAGCAGCCAATCCTTCGAGGTCGGCTACACCTTC
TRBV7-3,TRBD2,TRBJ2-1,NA,CASSGLVGTSGRGVYNEQFF,TGTGCCAGCAGCGGCCTCGTTGGGACTAGCGGGAGGGGGGTATACAATGAGCAGTTCTTC
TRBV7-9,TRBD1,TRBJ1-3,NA,CASSDGTGGNTIYF,TGTGCCAGCAGCGATGGGACAGGGGGAAACACCATATATTTT
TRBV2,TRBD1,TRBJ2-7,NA,CASSEATGTGGGEQYF,TGTGCCAGCAGTGAAGCCACCGGGACAGGGGGTGGAGAGCAGTACTTC
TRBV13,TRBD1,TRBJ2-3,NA,CASSVSGTGSDTQYF,TGTGCCAGCAGCGTATCCGGGACAGGGAGCGATACGCAGTATTTT
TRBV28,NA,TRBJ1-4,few,CASSSGTEKLFF,TGTGCCAGCAGTTCAGGAACGGAAAAACTGTTTTTT
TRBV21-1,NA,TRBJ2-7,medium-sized,CASSPMKGGQGHEQYF,TGTGCCAGCAGCCCGATGAAGGGGGGACAGGGCCACGAGCAGTACTTC
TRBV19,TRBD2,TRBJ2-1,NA,CASSILAGENEQFF,TGTGCCAGTAGTATACTAGCGGGGGAGAATGAGCAGTTCTTC
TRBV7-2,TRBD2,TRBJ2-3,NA,CASSPPGGNTQYF,TGTGCCAGCAGCCCACCCGGGGGGAATACGCAGTATTTT
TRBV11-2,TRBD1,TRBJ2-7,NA,CASSFSDRAYEQYF,TGTGCCAGCAGCTTTTCGGACAGGGCCTACGAGCAGTACTTC
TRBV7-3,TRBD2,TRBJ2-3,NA,CASSLKAGGSQDTQYF,TGTGCCAGCAGCTTAAAAGCGGGGGGGAGTCAAGATACGCAGTATTTT
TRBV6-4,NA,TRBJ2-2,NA,CASSAGERPGELFF,TGTGCCAGCAGTGCCGGGGAGCGCCCCGGGGAGCTGTTTTTT
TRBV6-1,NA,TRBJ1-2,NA,CASGRLRGQYGYTF,TGTGCCAGCGGCCGTCTGCGGGGTCAGTATGGCTACACCTTC
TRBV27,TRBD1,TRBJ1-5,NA,CASSTHDRGAHQPQHF,TGTGCCAGCAGTACTCACGACAGGGGGGCTCATCAGCCCCAGCATTTT
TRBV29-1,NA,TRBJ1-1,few,CSVRSGNTEAFF,TGCAGCGTCCGATCGGGGAACACTGAAGCTTTCTTT
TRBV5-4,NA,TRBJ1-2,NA,CASSREEVYGYTF,TGTGCCAGCTCCAGGGAGGAGGTTTATGGCTACACCTTC
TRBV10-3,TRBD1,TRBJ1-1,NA,CAIKGQINTEAFF,TGTGCCATCAAGGGACAGATCAACACTGAAGCTTTCTTT
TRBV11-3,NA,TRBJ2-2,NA,CASSLAAGELFF,TGTGCCAGCAGCTTAGCTGCCGGGGAGCTGTTTTTT
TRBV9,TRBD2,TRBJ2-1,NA,CASSGTSGGEGEQFF,TGTGCCAGCAGCGGTACTAGCGGGGGGGAAGGTGAGCAGTTCTTC
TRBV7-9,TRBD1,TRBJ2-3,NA,CASSFGQGWADTQYF,TGTGCCAGCAGCTTCGGACAGGGGTGGGCAGATACGCAGTATTTT
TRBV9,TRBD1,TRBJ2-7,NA,CASSVGDRSYEQYF,TGTGCCAGCAGCGTAGGGGACAGGTCCTACGAGCAGTACTTC
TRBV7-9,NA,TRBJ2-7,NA,CASSFDSPRLGEQYF,TGTGCCAGCAGCTTTGACAGTCCACGGCTGGGCGAGCAGTACTTC
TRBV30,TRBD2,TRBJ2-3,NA,CAWSVSAGGQDTQYF,TGTGCCTGGAGTGTATCAGCGGGAGGGCAAGATACGCAGTATTTT
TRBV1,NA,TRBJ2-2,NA,CTTQTSGSYRNTGELFF,TGCACCACCCAGACTAGCGGGAGCTATAGGAACACCGGGGAGCTGTTTTTT
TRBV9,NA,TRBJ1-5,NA,CASSVSGAGNQPQHF,TGTGCCAGCAGCGTATCAGGGGCAGGAAATCAGCCCCAGCATTTT
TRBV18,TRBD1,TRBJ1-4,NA,CASSTKQGVEKLFF,TGTGCCAGCTCAACAAAACAGGGGGTTGAAAAACTGTTTTTT
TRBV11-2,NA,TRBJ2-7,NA,CASSLKAGHPGYEQYF,TGTGCCAGCAGCTTAAAAGCGGGACATCCGGGATACGAGCAGTACTTC
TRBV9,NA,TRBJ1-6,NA,CASSGDTAYNSPLHF,TGTGCCAGCAGCGGGGACACGGCCTATAATTCACCCCTCCACTTT
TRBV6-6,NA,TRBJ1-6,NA,CAGGADYNSPLHF,TGTGCCGGGGGGGCAGACTATAATTCACCCCTCCACTTT
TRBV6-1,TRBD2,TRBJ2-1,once,CASSEGREGSNEQFF,TGTGCCAGCAGTGAAGGGCGGGAGGGTAGCAATGAGCAGTTCTTC
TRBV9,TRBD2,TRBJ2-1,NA,CASSPGLAGVNEQFF,TGTGCCAGCAGCCCGGGTTTAGCGGGAGTCAATGAGCAGTTCTTC
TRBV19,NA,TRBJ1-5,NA,CASRSGDQPQHF,TGTGCCAGCCGCTCAGGGGACCAGCCCCAGCATTTT
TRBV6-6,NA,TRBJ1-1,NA,CASRPTDSHTEAFF,TGTGCCAGCAGACCTACCGACAGCCACACTGAAGCTTTCTTT
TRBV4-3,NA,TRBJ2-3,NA,CASSPNPTGTDTQYF,TGCGCCAGCAGCCCGAACCCCACAGGCACAGATACGCAGTATTTT
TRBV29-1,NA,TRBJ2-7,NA,CSVTLDSSYEQYF,TGCAGCGTTACCCTCGACAGCTCCTACGAGCAGTACTTC
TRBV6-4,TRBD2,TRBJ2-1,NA,CASSDSGGAYNEQFF,TGTGCCAGCAGTGACAGCGGGGGTGCCTACAATGAGCAGTTCTTC
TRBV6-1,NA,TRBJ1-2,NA,CASSDKPLGYTF,TGTGCCAGCAGTGATAAGCCCCTGGGCTACACCTTC
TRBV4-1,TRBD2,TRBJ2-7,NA,CASSQVAGTYEQYF,TGCGCCAGCAGCCAGGTAGCGGGAACCTACGAGCAGTACTTC
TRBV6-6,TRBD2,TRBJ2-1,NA,CASSPTPGLADDEQFF,TGTGCCAGCAGTCCTACTCCGGGACTAGCGGACGATGAGCAGTTCTTC
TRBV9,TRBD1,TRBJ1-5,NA,CASSAGGYQPQHF,TGTGCCAGCAGTGCAGGGGGATATCAGCCCCAGCATTTT
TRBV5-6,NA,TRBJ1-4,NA,CASSTQEPTTNEKLFF,TGTGCCAGCAGTACACAGGAGCCTACAACTAATGAAAAACTGTTTTTT
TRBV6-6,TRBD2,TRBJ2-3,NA,CASSYSAGGTDTQYF,TGTGCCAGCAGTTACTCAGCGGGGGGAACGGATACGCAGTATTTT
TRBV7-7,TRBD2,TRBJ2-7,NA,CASTGPSGGFYEQYF,TGTGCCAGCACCGGCCCCAGCGGGGGGTTCTACGAGCAGTACTTC
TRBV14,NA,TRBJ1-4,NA,CASSQDRSYGKLFF,TGTGCCAGCAGCCAAGATCGATCCTATGGAAAACTGTTTTTT
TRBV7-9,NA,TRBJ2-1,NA,CASSPPGPSYNEQFF,TGTGCCAGCAGTCCTCCAGGGCCCAGTTACAATGAGCAGTTCTTC
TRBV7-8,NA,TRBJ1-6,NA,CASIDLIGRSPLHF,TGTGCCAGCATCGACCTTATAGGGAGATCACCCCTCCACTTT
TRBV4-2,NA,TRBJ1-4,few,CASSQETGGREKLFF,TGTGCCAGCAGCCAAGAGACAGGTGGAAGGGAAAAACTGTTTTTT
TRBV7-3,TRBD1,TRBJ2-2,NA,CASSSGQGANTGELFF,TGTGCCAGCAGCTCGGGACAGGGGGCGAACACCGGGGAGCTGTTTTTT
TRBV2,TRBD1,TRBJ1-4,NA,CASSLRTGQIFF,TGTGCCAGCAGTCTTCGGACAGGTCAAATTTTTTTT